Below, 20 T cell receptor beta chains from the same sample are listed, as sequenced in a study of blood T cell repertoires in COVID-19. The repertoire was sequenced with immunoSEQ multiplex PCR; TCRdb's copy has only in-frame clones and lacks some. The repertoire includes around 250,000 clones, around 90% of them detected once, and roughly 10% sits in the top ten. Input material: peripheral blood. These TCRs come from a woman between 65 and 79 years old with COVID-19, enrolled during active disease.

The chain has TRBV30 and TRBJ1-2; D is possibly TRBD1 (6 bases). Germline lookup yields CDR1 GTSNPN and CDR2 SVGIG (reference sequence). The CDR3 has 14 amino acids. V lost 0 bases and J 7 bases, leaving 15 bases between the germline ends. CDR3 DNA: TGTGCCTGGAGTGTCCGAAGGACAGTAGCTGGCTACACCTTC. Amino acid sequence: CAWSVRRTVAGYTF.

This clone was counted once. V gene TRBV19 combines with J gene TRBJ1-5; no reliable D call. CDR3 length: 14 amino acids. The germline V gene has CDR1 LNHDA and CDR2 SQIVND (reference sequence). V lost 5 bases and J lost 7, with 15 bases in between. The CDR3 DNA sequence: TGTGCCAGTAGTGCCCGGAGGGTTGGACAGCCCCAGCATTTT. It codes for CASSARRVGQPQHF.

This clone has only one observation. The chain links TRBV29-1 to TRBJ1-1; 9 bases fit TRBD1. Unmatched junction bases numbered 5, after V lost 3 bases and J lost 0 bases. This CDR3 region has 15 residues. Germline V gene sequence: CDR1 SQVTM, CDR2 ANQGSEA. CDR3 nucleotide sequence: TGCAGCGTTGACCGGACAGGGGCCATGAACACTGAAGCTTTCTTT. Amino acids: CSVDRTGAMNTEAFF.

The rearrangement uses TRBV6-4 and TRBJ2-5, with 13 bases fitting TRBD2. The CDR3 loop spans 17 amino acids. V was clipped by 4 bases and J by 7 bases; unmatched bases: 12. Germline CDR1 MRHNA, CDR2 SNTAGT. CDR3 sequence: CASSGLRTSGSGGTQYF. The CDR3 DNA reads as TGTGCCAGCAGTGGCCTGAGGACTAGCGGGAGCGGGGGGACCCAGTACTTC.

The V gene is TRBV28, the J gene TRBJ2-1; 9 nucleotides match TRBD1. After removal of 5 bases from V and 8 bases from J, the junction contained 13 bases not matched to a gene. Germline values: CDR1 MDHEN, CDR2 SYDVKM. The CDR3 spans 16 residues. The CDR3 sequence is CASSLAGTGFVDEQFF. The CDR3 nucleotides are TGTGCCAGCAGTCTAGCCGGGACAGGGTTTGTGGATGAGCAGTTCTTC.

The chain recombines TRBV5-8 with TRBJ2-1; 10 positions agree with TRBD2. The ends lost 4 bases at V and 4 bases at J; junction bases unmatched: 5. CDR3 length: 15 residues. Per germline, CDR1 SGHTS and CDR2 YDEGEE. The chain's CDR3 is CASSLGTSAYNEQFF. The CDR3 coding sequence is TGTGCCAGCAGCCTCGGGACTAGCGCATACAATGAGCAGTTCTTC.

J is TRBJ2-1 and V is TRBV20-1, with a possible D match to TRBD1 (6 bases). V dropped 5 bases and J dropped 8 bases, with 10 bases sitting between them. The germline V gene encodes CDR1 DFQATT and CDR2 SNEGSKA (reference sequence). The CDR3 consists of 11 residues. CDR3 region: CSAHRVDEQFF. CDR3 coding DNA: TGCAGTGCTCACAGGGTTGATGAGCAGTTCTTC.

V gene TRBV20-1 combines with J gene TRBJ1-4; a possible D gene is TRBD1 (5 bases). The germline gives CDR1 DFQATT, CDR2 SNEGSKA (reference sequence). The CDR3 sequence is 14 residues long. V lost 3 bases and J 3 bases, leaving 11 bases between the germline ends. This CDR3 is CSASGGASNEKLFF. CDR3 in DNA: TGCAGTGCTAGTGGTGGGGCATCTAATGAAAAACTGTTTTTT.

The chain carries TRBV11-3 and TRBJ2-1, with D perhaps TRBD2 (5 bases). CDR3 length: 17 amino acids. The germline gives CDR1 SGHNT, CDR2 YENEEA. V was pared by 1 base and J by 7 bases, with 20 bases between. DNA for the CDR3: TGTGCCAGCAGCTTAGTGAAGCCTAGCTTGGTGTGGAATGAGCAGTTCTTC. It translates to CASSLVKPSLVWNEQFF. The full variable domain, its missing parts supplied by reference TRBV11-3 and TRBJ2-1, is EAGVVQSPRYKIIEKKQPVAFWCNPISGHNTLYWYLQNLGQGPELLIRYENEEAVDDSQLPKDRFSAERLKGVDSTLKIQPAELGDSAVYLCASSLVKPSLVWNEQFFGPGTRLTVL.

This clone has just one count. The V gene is TRBV21-1, the J gene TRBJ1-5; the table's D call, TRBD1, was not checked against the DNA. TRBV21-1 is described as a pseudogene. The CDR3 covers 13 residues. The CDR3 DNA sequence: TGTGCCAGCAGCAAAGTACAGTCTCAGCCCCAGCATTTT. It encodes CASSKVQSQPQHF.

V gene TRBV6-6 combines with J gene TRBJ2-7; 8 bases agree with TRBD2. The germline V gene has CDR1 MNHNY and CDR2 SVGAGI (reference sequence). This CDR3 has 15 amino acids. V was clipped by 2 bases and J by 5 bases; unmatched bases: 8. This CDR3 is CASSYDGGRFHEQYF. CDR3 DNA sequence: TGTGCCAGCAGTTACGATGGCGGGAGGTTCCACGAGCAGTACTTC.

The chain is built from TRBV6-5 and TRBJ2-7, with 9 bases identical to TRBD2. The CDR3 covers 14 residues. V trimming: 7 bases; J trimming: 3 bases; junction bases outside the gene matches: 7. Per germline, CDR1 MNHEY and CDR2 SVGAGI. CDR3 loop: CASNRASGIYEQYF. The CDR3 nucleotides are TGTGCCAGCAACCGGGCTAGCGGGATCTACGAGCAGTACTTC.

CDR3 nucleotides: TGTGCCAGCAGCCGCGTTAATGAGCAGTTCTTC. It yields the protein CASSRVNEQFF. The chain combines TRBV6-5 with TRBJ2-1; unclear D gene. Trimming pared 6 bases from V and 7 bases from J, leaving 7 bases between. CDR3 length: 11 residues. The V gene's germline CDR1 is MNHEY and CDR2 SVGAGI.

The rearrangement uses TRBV24-1 and TRBJ2-5; D perhaps matches TRBD1 (6 bases). The CDR3 extends over 13 amino acids. V was pared by 4 bases and J by 5 bases, with 10 bases between. Germline CDR1 reads KGHDR; CDR2 reads SFDVKD. The CDR3 bases are TGTGCCACCAGTGAGGGGGCGGAGGAGACCCAGTACTTC. It specifies CATSEGAEETQYF.

This chain uses TRBV2 with TRBJ1-1; possible D gene TRBD1, 5 bases. Per germline, CDR1 SNHLY and CDR2 FYNNEI. Trimming shortened V by 8 bases and J by 2 bases, and 18 bases separated the two germline ends. The CDR3 contains 15 residues. The CDR3 DNA is TGTGCCAGCTCGCAGGGAAACTTACACAACACTGAAGCTTTCTTT. Translated: CASSQGNLHNTEAFF.

V usage is TRBV3-1 (or the pseudogene TRBV3-2) and J usage is TRBJ1-2; D call uncertain. The CDR3 spans 14 residues. Germline V CDR1 and CDR2: LGHDT, YNNKEL (reference sequence). Trimming took off 1 base at V and 8 bases at J, with 14 bases between the two ends. CDR3 sequence: CASSQVPGLRGYTF. CDR3 sequence (DNA): TGTGCCAGCAGCCAAGTGCCGGGTTTGCGAGGCTACACCTTC.

The V call is TRBV6-2 or TRBV6-3, the J call TRBJ2-1, with D tentatively TRBD2 (5 bases). Trimming stripped 8 bases from V and 2 bases from J, with 13 bases between. The CDR3 consists of 14 residues. In germline, CDR1 is MNHEY, CDR2 SVGEGT. CDR3 amino acids: CASRPQRPYNEQFF. The CDR3 DNA follows: TGTGCCAGCCGCCCGCAGCGGCCCTACAATGAGCAGTTCTTC.

V is TRBV28 and J is TRBJ2-7; 9 bases map to TRBD1. The CDR3 runs to 15 residues. The germline V gene has CDR1 MDHEN and CDR2 SYDVKM. After removal of 7 bases from V and 3 bases from J, the junction contained 10 bases not matched to a gene. The DNA of the CDR3 is TGTGCCAGCAATCATATGGACAGGGGTTACTACGAGCAGTACTTC. It codes for CASNHMDRGYYEQYF.

The chain employs TRBV28 and TRBJ2-7, with 10 bases lining up with TRBD1. V lost 2 bases, J lost 4 bases, and 5 bases stayed unmatched. The V gene's germline CDR1 is MDHEN and CDR2 SYDVKM. There are 15 residues in the CDR3. CDR3 sequence: CASSLMDRGAYEQYF. CDR3 bases: TGTGCCAGCAGTTTAATGGACAGGGGGGCATACGAGCAGTACTTC.

The chain combines TRBV5-1 with TRBJ2-5; 11 bases agree with TRBD2. This CDR3 has 17 amino acids. With 3 bases clipped from V and 7 bases from J, the junction kept 14 bases outside the gene matches. Germline CDR1 is SGHRS and CDR2 is YFSETQ. The CDR3: CASSSIVAGGWSGTQYF. CDR3 nucleotide sequence: TGCGCCAGCAGCTCGATAGTAGCGGGAGGGTGGAGCGGGACCCAGTACTTC. The variable domain in full, with the rest retrieved from reference TRBV5-1 and TRBJ2-5, is KAGVTQTPRYLIKTRGQQVTLSCSPISGHRSVSWYQQTPGQGLQFLFEYFSETQRNKGNFPGRFSGRQFSNSRSEMNVSTLELGDSALYLCASSSIVAGGWSGTQYFGPGTRLLVL.